Below, 3 T cell receptor beta chains from the same sample are listed, as sequenced in a study of T cell responses to AZD1222 COVID-19 vaccine. Profiling relied on immunoSEQ multiplex PCR, and the TCRdb table lists in-frame clones only, not all of them. The sample has about 200,000 clones; over 85% are singletons. The specimen was peripheral blood, collected 28 days after the second AZD1222 dose. Every receptor here comes from an adult who received the AZD1222 COVID-19 vaccine.

This clone was seen a handful of times. V gene TRBV11-3 combines with J gene TRBJ2-1; D may match TRBD1 or TRBD2 (5 bases each). Germline assignment: CDR1 SGHNT and CDR2 YENEEA. The germline V and J ends were trimmed by 1 base and 9 bases, with 19 bases remaining between them. The CDR3 contains 16 residues. The CDR3 sequence is CASSLGGSSGRGEQFF. DNA for the CDR3: TGTGCCAGCAGCTTAGGGGGTTCATCGGGGCGCGGTGAGCAGTTCTTC.

This clone has just a few counts. Other nucleotide sequences from this sample produce the same CDR3. This chain uses TRBV5-1 with TRBJ1-6, with 8 bases matching TRBD1. Per germline, CDR1 SGHRS and CDR2 YFSETQ. V dropped 0 bases and J dropped 7; count of bases not matched to a gene: 3. The CDR3 has 15 residues. The DNA for the CDR3 is TGCGCCAGCAGCTTGGCAGGGGGCAGGAATTCACCCCTCCACTTT. It codes for CASSLAGGRNSPLHF.

The gene calls are TRBV19 and TRBJ2-7; no firm D call. The CDR3 covers 14 residues. V was cut by 3 bases and J by 1 base, with 10 bases left in between. The germline CDR1 and CDR2 sequences are LNHDA and SQIVND (reference sequence). CDR3 sequence (DNA): TGTGCCAGTAGTATTTCGGCTGATTCCTACGAGCAGTACTTC. Its translation is CASSISADSYEQYF.